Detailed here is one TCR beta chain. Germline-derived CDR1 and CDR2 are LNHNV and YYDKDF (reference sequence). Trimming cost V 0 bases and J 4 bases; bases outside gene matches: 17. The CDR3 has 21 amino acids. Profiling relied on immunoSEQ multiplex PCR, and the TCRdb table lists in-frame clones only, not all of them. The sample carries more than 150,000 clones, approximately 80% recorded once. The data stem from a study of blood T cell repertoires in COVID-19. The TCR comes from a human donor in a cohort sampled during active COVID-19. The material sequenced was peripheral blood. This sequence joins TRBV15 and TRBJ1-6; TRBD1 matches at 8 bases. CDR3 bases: TGTGCCACCAGCAGAGATGAGTGGGGACAGGACGTGAAAGAATATAATTCACCCCTCCACTTT. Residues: CATSRDEWGQDVKEYNSPLHF.